This T cell receptor beta chain was identified during a study of blood T cells in healthy people across ages. PBMCs were isolated at a quantity of at least 6 million per sample. The authors ran a second PCR of roughly 6 to 11 cycles using a sample-barcoded 5' primer and a J-beta primer mix. TCRdb passed the 5' RACE reads through MiXCR, listing each CDR3 protein once. The table shows more than 450,000 distinct CDR3 sequences, with about 26% occurring only once. This clonotype was observed a handful of times. Germline values: CDR1 SGHRS, CDR2 YFSETQ. The CDR3 totals 16 residues. Trimming at V came to 6 bases and at J to 2 bases, leaving 10 bases not matched to a gene. The data also belong to a second study, concerning T cells of mothers and their children.

The material sequenced was blood. The origin of this receptor is a boy younger than 10 in good health. The genes are TRBV5-1 and TRBJ2-3, with 9 bases identical to TRBD2. DNA of the CDR3: TGCGCCAGCACCCTAGCAAGCGGGGGGAACACAGATACGCAGTATTTT. This encodes CASTLASGGNTDTQYF.